Included here is one T cell receptor beta chain sequence, with context. What it binds is not known. This sample is drawn from a study of regulatory T cells in long-lasting Graves disease. Regarding the study as a whole: Between persistent patients, 2,500 to 3,500 public clonotypes were shared, exceeding the roughly 1,000 shared between new patients. Persistent disease favored TRBV28, TRBJ1-2 and TRBJ2-5.

Germline lookup yields CDR1 SGHAT and CDR2 FQNNGV. V lost 1 base and J 4 bases, leaving 16 bases between the germline ends. The CDR3 is 16 residues long. Construction of TCR beta libraries relied on iRepertoire HTBI primers and on Arm-PCR targeting CDR3 regions. TCRdb re-called the multiplex PCR reads through MiXCR, storing one row per CDR3 protein. The table includes over 350,000 distinct CDR3 sequences, around 20% detected once. Indicated time point: persistent/refractory GD, antithyroid drugs over 5 years with positive TRAb. The TCR library was made from RNA extracted from PBMCs. V and J are TRBV11-2 and TRBJ1-2, with a weak D call TRBD1 (6 bases). This specimen was peripheral blood mononuclear cells (PBMCs), taken when the disease was refractory, from a patient treated with antithyroid drugs. The clonotype originates from a female donor with Graves disease. The CDR3 loop is CASSLGRGASFYGYTF. The CDR3 coding sequence is TGTGCCAGCAGCTTAGGTCGGGGGGCGTCTTTCTATGGCTACACCTTC.